A selection of T cell receptor beta chains follows, all from one sample in a study of CD8+ T cells in alopecia areata. TCRdb keeps only in-frame clones here, not all; method: immunoSEQ multiplex PCR. The repertoire includes almost 250,000 clones, 67% of them detected once, and around 1.2% sits in the top ten. The specimen was CD4+ T cells sorted from blood, collected at week 0. These receptors all come from a human donor with alopecia areata. CDR3s include the opening cysteine and the closing phenylalanine or tryptophan. The D gene is left open where the match is weak. The size of a clone is reported for some rows only, either as once, few or many, or as a class for expanded clones.

>TRBV2|TRBJ1-6|-|-
TGTGCCAGCAGTGAAGAGCGGGGTCCGGATTCACCCCTCCACTTT
CASSEERGPDSPLHF
>TRBV5-1|TRBJ2-5|-|-
TGCGCCAGCAGCCGCCCGGACCAAGAGACCCAGTACTTC
CASSRPDQETQYF
>TRBV7-9|TRBJ1-1|-|-
TGTGCCAGCAGCTTAGCGAGGGGGAACACTGAAGCTTTCTTT
CASSLARGNTEAFF
>TRBV30|TRBJ1-1|-|once
TGTGCCTGGAGTTCCCATCGGGCAACTGAAGCTTTCTTT
CAWSSHRATEAFF
>TRBV12-5|TRBJ2-5|TRBD1|-
TGTGCCTGTGGACAGGTACAAGAGACCCAGTACTTC
CACGQVQETQYF
>TRBV4-1|TRBJ2-7|TRBD1|-
TGCGCCAGCAGCAAAGGACAGGACCGCTCCTACGAGCAGTACTTC
CASSKGQDRSYEQYF
>TRBV7-9|TRBJ1-4|-|once
TGTGCCAGCAGCCCACGTGGGGCCTTCAATGAAAAACTGTTTTTT
CASSPRGAFNEKLFF
>TRBV7-9|TRBJ1-2|TRBD1|-
TGTGCCAGCAGCTTCCCTGTACGGACAGGGGGCAAGGACTATGGCTACACCTTC
CASSFPVRTGGKDYGYTF
>TRBV18|TRBJ2-3|TRBD2|-
TGTGCCAGCTCACGAGAGACTAGCGGGATAGGGTATTTT
CASSRETSGIGYF
>TRBV5-4|TRBJ1-6|-|-
TGTGCCAGCAGCTTGGTCTTTAATTCACCCCTCCACTTT
CASSLVFNSPLHF
>TRBV6-5|TRBJ1-1|-|once
TGTGCCAGCAGTTACTCGACGAACACTGAAGCTTTCTTT
CASSYSTNTEAFF